Below, 9 T cell receptor beta chains from the same sample are listed, as sequenced in a study of T cell changes during pregnancy in multiple sclerosis. Sequencing was performed with immunoSEQ multiplex PCR; in TCRdb, only in-frame clones are kept and a portion is missing. This table has some 30,000 clones, around 89% appearing once. The source material was CD4+ T cells from peripheral blood mononuclear cells, sampled in the third trimester of pregnancy. These receptors were taken from a female donor in good health, enrolled as a control in a pregnancy study.

J is TRBJ2-1 and V is TRBV5-1; 9 nucleotides match TRBD2. Germline V gives CDR1 SGHRS, CDR2 YFSETQ. The CDR3 consists of 17 residues. Trimming at V came to 3 bases and at J to 4 bases, leaving 11 bases not matched to a gene. The CDR3 sequence: CASSSLAAGGKYNEQFF. CDR3 bases: TGCGCCAGCAGCTCGTTGGCTGCGGGGGGGAAATACAATGAGCAGTTCTTC.

The rearrangement joins TRBV29-1 to TRBJ2-7; possible D gene TRBD2, 5 bases. V dropped 1 base and J dropped 7 bases, with 8 bases sitting between them. The germline gives CDR1 SQVTM, CDR2 ANQGSEA. The CDR3 has 11 amino acids. The CDR3, as DNA: TGCAGCGTTGAAGTGAGAGGGGAGCAGTACTTC. Its translation: CSVEVRGEQYF.

This clone appeared once. The CDR3 loop is CASSLDRVFAPLHF. CDR3 DNA: TGCGCCAGCAGCTTGGACAGGGTTTTTGCACCCCTCCACTTT. This rearrangement joins TRBV5-1 to TRBJ1-6; maybe TRBD1 (6 bases). V was clipped by 0 bases and J by 11 bases, with 12 bases between them. The V gene's germline CDR1 is SGHRS and CDR2 YFSETQ. The CDR3 is 14 amino acids. Full variable domain (remainder filled in from reference TRBV5-1 and TRBJ1-6): KAGVTQTPRYLIKTRGQQVTLSCSPISGHRSVSWYQQTPGQGLQFLFEYFSETQRNKGNFPGRFSGRQFSNSRSEMNVSTLELGDSALYLCASSLDRVFAPLHFGNGTRLTVT.

The chain is built from TRBV18 and TRBJ2-6, with 9 nucleotides matching TRBD1. This CDR3 contains 18 residues. After removal of 3 bases from V and 0 bases from J, the junction contained 6 bases not matched to a gene. CDR1 and CDR2 (germline): KGHSH, LQKENI. The chain's CDR3 is CASSPEDRGVSGANVLTF. CDR3 DNA sequence: TGTGCCAGCTCACCCGAGGACAGGGGCGTCTCTGGGGCCAACGTCCTGACTTTC.

The chain has TRBV5-6 and TRBJ2-1; 7 nucleotides match TRBD2. V shed 4 bases and J 1 base; nucleotides not matched to a gene: 8. The CDR3 loop spans 16 amino acids. Per germline, CDR1 SGHDT and CDR2 YYEEEE. The CDR3 region has the DNA TGTGCCAGCAGCCCGGGCGGGAGACGTTCCTACAATGAGCAGTTCTTC. It encodes CASSPGGRRSYNEQFF.

This chain links TRBV6-5 with TRBJ2-7; 7 bases agree with TRBD1. Germline V CDR1 and CDR2: MNHEY, SVGAGI. The CDR3 has 14 residues. The V gene end was trimmed by 5 bases and the J gene end by 3 bases; junction bases not matched to a gene: 7. The CDR3 is CASSAGTAFYEQYF. In nucleotides, the CDR3 is TGTGCCAGCAGTGCCGGGACAGCATTCTACGAGCAGTACTTC.

The chain recombines TRBV15 with TRBJ1-1; D might be TRBD1 (5 bases). Trimming removed 0 bases from V and 11 bases from J, with 13 bases in between. This CDR3 comprises 13 residues. Germline-derived CDR1 and CDR2 are LNHNV and YYDKDF (reference sequence). In DNA, the CDR3 is TGTGCCACCAGCAGAGAACCAGGGATGGGGGCTTTCTTT. Its protein is CATSREPGMGAFF.

This chain links TRBV2 with TRBJ1-2; TRBD1 matches at 9 bases. The CDR3 totals 17 residues. The trim removed 2 bases at V and 0 bases at J, leaving 7 bases unmatched. In germline, CDR1 is SNHLY, CDR2 FYNNEI. The CDR3 reads CASSEHRDRVANYGYTF. The CDR3 DNA sequence: TGTGCCAGCAGTGAACATAGGGACAGGGTAGCTAACTATGGCTACACCTTC.

This clone was recorded once. The rearrangement links TRBV5-4 to TRBJ1-1; D might be TRBD1 (5 bases). This CDR3 contains 14 residues. The germline gives CDR1 SGHNT, CDR2 YYREEE (reference sequence). V was cut by 5 bases and J by 7 bases, with 18 bases left in between. The CDR3 spells CASSPGGMLSEAFF. The CDR3 DNA is TGTGCCAGCAGTCCCGGGGGTATGTTGAGTGAAGCTTTCTTT.